Below, one T cell receptor beta chain is given with its context. This entry belongs to a study of blood T cell repertoires in COVID-19. Authors' processing steps: Amplification from reference gene primers served as the basis for estimated nucleated cell counts. Only in-frame clones appear in the TCRdb table, and some are missing; sequencing was by immunoSEQ multiplex PCR. The DNA was the basis for D and trimming; V, J and clone size are from that table. The sample lists about 250,000 clones; 80% to 90% were seen once. Sequenced: peripheral blood. The TCR originated in a man aged 80 or over with acute or convalescent COVID-19.

The CDR3 coding sequence is TGTGCCAGCAGCCAAGGAATTAGCGGCTACAATGAGCAGTTCTTC. It translates to CASSQGISGYNEQFF. The chain has TRBV3-1 (or the pseudogene TRBV3-2) and TRBJ2-1; a weak D match, TRBD2 (6 bases). The CDR3 has 15 amino acids. Between the trimmed V and J ends, which lost 1 base and 3 bases, there was a span of 10 bases. Germline CDR1 and CDR2: LGHDT and YNNKEL (reference sequence).